Listed below are T cell receptor beta chains from one sample, sequenced in a study of OX40 agonist ivuxolimab in advanced cancers. Profiled with immunoSEQ multiplex PCR; TCRdb holds only in-frame clones, not every one. The sample holds just over 95,000 clones, around 91% seen once. This specimen was CD4+ or CD8+ T cells sorted from blood, taken in a trial of the OX40 agonist ivuxolimab. All receptors derive from an adult with an advanced solid tumor such as melanoma, head and neck, liver or kidney cancer. Each CDR3 is given with its conserved first and last residue. A D gene is named only where the DNA matches it firmly. Part of the rows lack a size; the others show once, few, many or a class for expanded clones.

J gene | CDR3 length | D gene | V gene | clone size | CDR3 DNA | CDR3 protein
TRBJ1-3 | 15 | . | TRBV9 | . | TGTGCCAGCAGCGTCTCCCAGGGTGCTGGAAACACCATATATTTT | CASSVSQGAGNTIYF
TRBJ2-5 | 15 | . | TRBV4-1 | . | TGCGCCAGCAGCCAAGGAGTCCTCTCCTGGGAGACCCAGTACTTC | CASSQGVLSWETQYF
TRBJ2-5 | 15 | TRBD2 | TRBV27 | . | TGTGCCAGCAGTTACTGGGGGGGGTACCAAGAGACCCAGTACTTC | CASSYWGGYQETQYF
TRBJ2-1 | 16 | TRBD1 | TRBV28 | many | TGTGCCAGCAGTCCTACTAGGGACAGGGGGGAAAATGAGCAGTTCTTC | CASSPTRDRGENEQFF
TRBJ1-6 | 14 | TRBD1 | TRBV28 | once | TGTGCCAGCAGTTGGGGACAGAATAATTCACCCCTCCACTTT | CASSWGQNNSPLHF
TRBJ2-3 | 15 | TRBD2 | TRBV25-1 | . | TGTGCCAGCAGTGAGATAGCGGGGGGCACAGATACGCAGTATTTT | CASSEIAGGTDTQYF
TRBJ2-2 | 15 | . | TRBV7-7 | . | TGTGCCAGCAGCTTAATACCGGGAGTGGGCGGGGAGCTGTTTTTT | CASSLIPGVGGELFF
TRBJ2-7 | 15 | TRBD1 | TRBV28 | . | TGTGCCAGCAGGTTTCCAGGGGGTGGAGCCTACGAGCAGTACTTC | CASRFPGGGAYEQYF
TRBJ1-1 | 17 | . | TRBV5-3 | . | TGTGCCAGAAGCTTGGTTGAGTTTGAGGAAGAGAACACTGAAGCTTTCTTT | CARSLVEFEEENTEAFF
TRBJ1-2 | 13 | . | TRBV6-5 | . | TGTGCCAGCAGTTTTCGGGGCGTCTATGGCTACACCTTC | CASSFRGVYGYTF
TRBJ2-1 | 14 | . | TRBV11-2 | . | TGTGCCAGCAGCCGCGGCGCGGCCTACAATGAGCAGTTCTTC | CASSRGAAYNEQFF
TRBJ2-2 | 17 | TRBD2 | TRBV5-6 | . | TGTGCCAGCAGCCGAATGACTAGCGGGGCGAACACCGGGGAGCTGTTTTTT | CASSRMTSGANTGELFF
TRBJ2-2 | 13 | TRBD2 | TRBV2 | . | TGTGCCAGCAGTCGACTAGCCCCCGGGGAGCTGTTTTTT | CASSRLAPGELFF
TRBJ1-5 | 14 | . | TRBV6-1 | . | TGTGCCAGCAGTACCCGCGAGGAGGGGCAGCCCCAGCATTTT | CASSTREEGQPQHF
TRBJ2-5 | 15 | TRBD2 | TRBV19 | . | TGTGCCAGTAGTATGTCGGCGGGGGTGCAAGAGACCCAGTACTTC | CASSMSAGVQETQYF
TRBJ1-1 | 12 | . | TRBV30 | few | TGTGCCTGGGGACACCAGAACACTGAAGCTTTCTTT | CAWGHQNTEAFF
TRBJ1-4 | 15 | . | TRBV7-6 | once | TGTGCCAGCAGCTTAGTATCCTCAACTAATGAAAAACTGTTTTTT | CASSLVSSTNEKLFF
TRBJ1-5 | 14 | TRBD1 | TRBV19 | . | TGTGCCACCCAGACAGGGGGCGGCAATCAGCCCCAGCATTTT | CATQTGGGNQPQHF
TRBJ1-5 | 14 | . | TRBV30 | . | TGTGCCTGGAGTGTACTTAAGGGAAATCAGCCCCAGCATTTT | CAWSVLKGNQPQHF
TRBJ1-5 | 16 | . | TRBV18 | . | TGTGCCAGCTCACCACACTTCGGAGGGGGCAATCAGCCCCAGCATTTT | CASSPHFGGGNQPQHF
TRBJ2-7 | 13 | TRBD1 | TRBV30 | . | TGTGCCTGGAGTGGGGACAGGGTCGACGAGCAGTACTTC | CAWSGDRVDEQYF
TRBJ2-2 | 16 | TRBD1 | TRBV14 | . | TGTGCCAGCAGCCGAGCTTGGACAGGGAACACCGGGGAGCTGTTTTTT | CASSRAWTGNTGELFF
TRBJ2-1 | 11 | . | TRBV19 | few | TGTGCCAGTAGTATCACTAATGAGCAGTTCTTC | CASSITNEQFF
TRBJ2-3 | 20 | . | TRBV21-1 | . | TGTGCCAGCAGCAAAGCGGCCGGGACTAGCGGGAGAAGAAGCACAGATACGCAGTATTTT | CASSKAAGTSGRRSTDTQYF
TRBJ2-1 | 14 | . | TRBV4-1 | . | TGCGCCAGCAGCCGAGGGGATGGATGGAATGAGCAGTTCTTC | CASSRGDGWNEQFF